The clone carrying this TCR beta chain has a single count. Its antigen is undetermined. This entry is derived from a study of T cell responses to AZD1222 COVID-19 vaccine. Study-wide findings and caveats: At baseline, seropositivity was found in only 5 to 7 AZD1222 recipients.

Clones were read by immunoSEQ multiplex PCR, and TCRdb kept only the in-frame ones, dropping some. The profile shows 130,000 to 150,000 clones, over 80% of them singletons. CDR3 length: 17 residues. J lost 4 bases, V lost 6 bases, and 16 bases had no gene match. The germline V gene encodes CDR1 MDHEN and CDR2 SYDVKM. The V call is TRBV28, the J call TRBJ2-3; TRBD2 matches 7 bases. Here the sequenced sample was peripheral blood, taken on day 0 of MenACWY control vaccination. The TCR originated in an adult in good health. CDR3 sequence: CASRLQTSALQADTQYF. The CDR3 DNA reads TGTGCCAGCAGGCTCCAAACTAGCGCTCTACAGGCAGATACGCAGTATTTT.